This TCR beta chain emerged from a study of CD8+CD57+ T cells in acquired aplastic anemia. Whole-study findings and limits: The study found no significant CD8+ Simpson's diversity difference between patients and controls.

The template for TCR beta VDJ and CDR3 sequence profiling was genomic DNA. TCRdb passed the reads through MiXCR, listing each CDR3 protein once. The table shows 450,000 to 550,000 distinct CDR3 sequences, with about a third occurring only once. For sequencing, patients were chosen who had shown expansion of CD8+CD57+ cells by flow cytometry. This clonotype was observed many times. Antigen unknown. The V end lost 1 base, the J end lost 4 bases, and 9 bases lay between the germline ends. The V gene's germline CDR1 is DFQATT and CDR2 SNEGSKA (reference sequence). The CDR3 extends over 13 amino acids. This sequence was found in a human donor with aplastic anemia. The specimen was sorted CD4+, CD8+, or CD8+CD57+ T cells (not recorded which) from PBMCs. This sequence joins TRBV20-1 and TRBJ2-3; possible D gene TRBD1, 5 bases. The CDR3 protein is CSARGGPADTQYF. In nucleotides, the CDR3 is TGCAGTGCTAGAGGGGGCCCTGCAGATACGCAGTATTTT.